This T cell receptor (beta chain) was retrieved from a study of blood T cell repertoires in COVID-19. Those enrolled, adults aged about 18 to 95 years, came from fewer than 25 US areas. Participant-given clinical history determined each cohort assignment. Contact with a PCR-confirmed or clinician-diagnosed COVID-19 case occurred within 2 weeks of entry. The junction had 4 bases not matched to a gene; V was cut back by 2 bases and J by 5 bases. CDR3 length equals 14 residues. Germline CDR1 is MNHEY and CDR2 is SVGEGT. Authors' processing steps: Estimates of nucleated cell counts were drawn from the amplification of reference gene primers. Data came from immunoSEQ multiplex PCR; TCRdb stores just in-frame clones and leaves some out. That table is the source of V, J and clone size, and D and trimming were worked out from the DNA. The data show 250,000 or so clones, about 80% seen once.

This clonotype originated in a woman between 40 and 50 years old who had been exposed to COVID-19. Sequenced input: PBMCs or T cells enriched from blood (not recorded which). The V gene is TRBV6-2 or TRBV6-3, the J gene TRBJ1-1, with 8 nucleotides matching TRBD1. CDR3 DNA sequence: TGTGCCAGCAGTTACAGCGGACAGGGAACTGAAGCTTTCTTT. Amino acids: CASSYSGQGTEAFF.